This T cell receptor (beta chain) derives from a study of T cells in Graves' hyperthyroidism and ophthalmopathy. Whole-study results and caveats: Most clonotypes expanded in the thyroid (above 0.001) were also present in blood.

V was pared by 0 bases and J by 3 bases, with 2 bases of the junction left unmatched. Germline loops: CDR1 KGHDR, CDR2 SFDVKD. CDR3 length equals 16 residues. RNA transcripts gave rise to amplified TCR beta CDR3 regions. An initial round of RT-PCR targeting the TCR CDR3 relied on the HTBI primer set. TCRdb reanalysed the multiplex PCR reads using MiXCR and keeps one entry per CDR3 protein. This sample carries about 840,000 distinct CDR3 sequences, 35% to 40% of them seen once, and the ten largest clones take over 8%. Newly diagnosed hyperthyroidism, duration under 2 months, in patients aged 18 to 65. Not enrolled were patients with uncontrolled infection, other autoimmune disease, pregnancy or lactation. Clinical symptoms, serum thyroxine, TRAb, thyroid ultrasound and orbital computed tomography informed diagnoses. This clonotype was recorded at least ten times. Its antigen remains unidentified.

The TCR sequence derives from a young man with Graves' hyperthyroidism. The chain joins TRBV24-1 to TRBJ2-2; 8 bases are shared with TRBD2. What was sequenced was blood. For the CDR3, the DNA is TGTGCCACCAGTGATTTGTCCGGGAGGGACACCGGGGAGCTGTTTTTT. Translating it yields CATSDLSGRDTGELFF.